This T cell receptor beta chain was sequenced during a study of blood T cell repertoires in COVID-19. Study-wide context: Sites in the United States, Italy and Spain provided acute and convalescent COVID-19 samples. T cells, B-cell-depleted T cells, or PBMCs supplied cDNA or gDNA.

The authors' processing: The authors estimated nucleated cell counts from reference gene primer amplification. The data were produced by immunoSEQ multiplex PCR, yet TCRdb's version contains in-frame clones alone and is incomplete. V and J calls and clone size follow that table, whereas D and trimming were derived from the DNA. The sample records over 200,000 clones, just over 85% being singletons. Trimming shortened V by 5 bases and J by 4 bases, and 11 bases separated the two germline ends. This CDR3 region has 13 residues. Germline lookup yields CDR1 MNHEY and CDR2 SVGAGI. This clone was picked up a small number of times. In Seattle, patients joined the study during active infection and were tracked longitudinally.

This chain uses TRBV6-5 with TRBJ1-1; D gene uncertain. The specimen sequenced was peripheral blood. This TCR was sampled from a man over 45 with COVID-19, enrolled during active disease. CDR3 nucleotides: TGTGCCAGCAGTCACCTCCGCGGCACTGAAGCTTTCTTT. Amino acid sequence: CASSHLRGTEAFF.